Below are 12 T cell receptor beta chains sequenced from a single sample in a study of post-analysis software for immune sequencing data. Whole-study findings and limits: TRBV segments more frequent in patients than in controls numbered roughly 5 and included TRBV5-6, TRBV5-1 and TRBV20-1.

These receptors have no identified antigens. Presence of unique molecular identifiers characterized the TCR beta cDNA libraries. TCRdb used MiXCR to reprocess the PCR reads, holding one entry per CDR3 protein. Among roughly 650,000 distinct CDR3 sequences listed, roughly three fifths were seen once. Sequencing used blood. These TCRs come from a girl aged 2 to 9 with multiple sclerosis.

The chain combines TRBV9 with TRBJ1-1, with TRBD1 as a possible D gene (6 bases). V was shortened by 0 bases and J by 1 base, with 10 bases between the two germline ends. Germline lookup yields CDR1 SGDLS and CDR2 YYNGEE. The CDR3 is 15 residues long. The CDR3 DNA is TGTGCCAGCAGCGTAGTGGGGGCGGGGAACACTGAAGCTTTCTTT. Protein product: CASSVVGAGNTEAFF.

Turning to this clonotype: One junction end disagrees with the germline gene, perhaps due to a read error. This chain uses TRBV6-5 with TRBJ2-7, with 7 bases that match TRBD1. Germline V CDR1 and CDR2: MNHEY, SVGAGI. The CDR3 sequence is 14 residues long. The CDR3 reads CANSYRDSRDEQYF. CDR3 in DNA: TGTGCCAACAGTTACCGGGACAGTCGCGACGAGCAGTACTTC.

V is TRBV5-1 and J is TRBJ2-5; 9 bases are shared with TRBD1. Losses at the gene ends were 4 bases for V and 5 bases for J; bases not matched to a gene: 6. CDR1 and CDR2 (germline): SGHRS, YFSETQ. This CDR3 is 14 amino acids long. CDR3 nucleotide sequence: TGCGCCAGCAGCGTGACAGGGGGAAGTGAGACCCAGTACTTC. It is translated as CASSVTGGSETQYF.

V gene TRBV7-2 combines with J gene TRBJ2-7; TRBD2 might be the D (6 bases). The assigned J gene may be wrong: the sequence end matches TRBJ2-5 better. This CDR3 is 14 amino acids long. Germline CDR1 is SGHTA and CDR2 is FQGNSA. The CDR3 loop reads CASSTPASGETQYF. In DNA, the CDR3 is TGTGCCAGCAGCACCCCGGCGAGCGGGGAGACCCAGTACTTC.

V gene TRBV29-1 combines with J gene TRBJ2-3, with 7 bases matching TRBD1. Losses at the gene ends were 7 bases for V and 4 bases for J; bases not matched to a gene: 5. CDR3 length equals 12 residues. The V gene's germline CDR1 is SQVTM and CDR2 ANQGSEA. The CDR3 DNA follows: TGCAGCGAACGACAGGGCCCAGATACGCAGTATTTT. As protein: CSERQGPDTQYF.

The chain employs TRBV20-1 and TRBJ1-2; no definite D call. V was cut by 6 bases and J by 5 bases, with 4 bases left in between. Germline-derived CDR1 and CDR2 are DFQATT and SNEGSKA (reference sequence). The CDR3 extends over 9 amino acids. The DNA of the CDR3 is TGCAGTGCGGTATATGGCTACACCTTC. The encoded protein is CSAVYGYTF.

The rearrangement uses TRBV5-1 and TRBJ1-1; D unclear. The CDR3 is 12 amino acids. Trimming removed 0 bases at V and 11 bases at J, with 11 bases between. Germline-derived CDR1 and CDR2 are SGHRS and YFSETQ. The CDR3, as DNA: TGCGCCAGCAGCTTGGACCCCGGCGGGGCTTTCTTT. Translation: CASSLDPGGAFF.

This clonotype was observed a few times. The chain links TRBV12-5 to TRBJ2-1; the D is unclear. The ends were cut back, 7 bases at V and 6 bases at J, with 13 bases in the middle. Germline CDR1 LGHNT, CDR2 FRNRAP. The CDR3 runs to 13 residues. Here the CDR3 reads CASDTYSGNEQFF. The CDR3 DNA follows: TGTGCTAGTGATACCTACTCGGGCAATGAGCAGTTCTTC.

The rearrangement links TRBV5-1 to TRBJ2-1; 8 nucleotides align to TRBD2. Germline CDR1 and CDR2: SGHRS and YFSETQ. Trimming took 4 bases from V and 5 from J; bases not matched to a gene: 11. This CDR3 comprises 16 residues. CDR3 coding DNA: TGCGCCAGCAGCGGGGGTGGCGGGAGGAATAACAATGAGCAGTTCTTC. This sequence encodes CASSGGGGRNNNEQFF.

The chain carries TRBV20-1 and TRBJ1-4, with D uncertain. V was clipped by 2 bases and J by 0 bases, with 4 bases between them. The CDR3 loop spans 13 amino acids. CDR1 and CDR2 from the germline V gene are DFQATT and SNEGSKA (reference sequence). The CDR3 nucleotides read TGCAGTGCTAGACAGACAACTAATGAAAAACTGTTTTTT. Its protein product is CSARQTTNEKLFF.

This chain connects TRBV5-1 to TRBJ2-1; D tentatively fits TRBD1 or TRBD2 (5 bases each). Trimming removed 0 bases at V and 10 bases at J, with 11 bases between. Germline CDR1 reads SGHRS; CDR2 reads YFSETQ. This CDR3 is 13 amino acids long. DNA for the CDR3: TGCGCCAGCAGCTTGGCCCGAGGGGACGAGCAGTTCTTC. Encoded protein: CASSLARGDEQFF.

This clonotype was detected only a few times. The V gene is TRBV7-2, the J gene TRBJ2-7; D is unclear. Germline loops: CDR1 SGHTA, CDR2 FQGNSA. Trimming shortened V by 1 base and J by 2 bases, and 6 bases separated the two germline ends. The CDR3 spans 13 residues. CDR3 bases: TGTGCCAGCAGCTTAGGGGAAGCCTACGAGCAGTACTTC. As protein: CASSLGEAYEQYF.